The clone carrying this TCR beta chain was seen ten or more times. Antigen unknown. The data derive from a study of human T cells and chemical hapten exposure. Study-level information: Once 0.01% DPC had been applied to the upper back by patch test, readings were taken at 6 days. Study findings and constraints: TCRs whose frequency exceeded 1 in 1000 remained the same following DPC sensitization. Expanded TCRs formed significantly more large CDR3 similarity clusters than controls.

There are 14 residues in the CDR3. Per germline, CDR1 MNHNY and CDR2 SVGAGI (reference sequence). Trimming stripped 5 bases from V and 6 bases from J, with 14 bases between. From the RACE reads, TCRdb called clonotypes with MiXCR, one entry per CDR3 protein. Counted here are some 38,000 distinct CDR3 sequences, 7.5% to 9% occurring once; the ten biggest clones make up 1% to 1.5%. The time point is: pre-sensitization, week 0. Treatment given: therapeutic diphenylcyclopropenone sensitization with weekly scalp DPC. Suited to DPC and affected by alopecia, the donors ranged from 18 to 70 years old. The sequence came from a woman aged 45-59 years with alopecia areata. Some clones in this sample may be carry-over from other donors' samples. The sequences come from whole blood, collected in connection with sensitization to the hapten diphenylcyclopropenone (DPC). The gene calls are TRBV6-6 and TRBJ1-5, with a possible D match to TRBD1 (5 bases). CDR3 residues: CASSPRVASQPQHF. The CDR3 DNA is TGTGCCAGCAGTCCCAGGGTGGCGAGTCAGCCCCAGCATTTT.